These T cell receptor beta chains were read from a single sample in a study of graft-versus-host responses after intestinal transplantation. Antigens for these TCRs are unknown. The table came from immunoSEQ multiplex PCR; TCRdb's copy has only in-frame clones and leaves some out. The table has 90,000 to 150,000 clones, 85% to 95% seen once; the top ten hold over 2.5%. The material was unstimulated CD8+ T cells sorted from spleen or lymph node cells, obtained before intestinal transplant. The receptor source for this set is a human donor who received an intestinal transplant. The CDR3 runs from the conserved cysteine through the conserved F or W. Fields, in order: D gene, clone size, J gene, V gene, CDR3 DNA, CDR3 protein. The D gene is left open where the match is weak. Not every row has a clone size; where given, it reads once, few, many or a size class.

>TRBD1|.|TRBJ2-7|TRBV27
TGTGCCAGCAGTTTATCGCCAGGGGGCGTCGAGCAGTACTTC
CASSLSPGGVEQYF
>.|.|TRBJ1-5|TRBV9
TGTGCCAGCAGCCCACGGGGAAATAGCAATCAGCCCCAGCATTTT
CASSPRGNSNQPQHF
>.|.|TRBJ2-7|TRBV6-6
TGTGCCAGCAGGCCCGGGACCTACGAGCAGTACTTC
CASRPGTYEQYF
>.|.|TRBJ2-7|TRBV28
TGTGCCAGCAGTTTAGCGGGACAAAACCACGAGCAGTACTTC
CASSLAGQNHEQYF
>.|few|TRBJ2-7|TRBV27
TGTGCCAGCAGTTCGAGGAGAGGTGCGGGCGAGCAGTACTTC
CASSSRRGAGEQYF
>.|.|TRBJ1-1|TRBV5-4
TGTGCCAGCAGCTTTCGAACGAACACTGAAGCTTTCTTT
CASSFRTNTEAFF
>TRBD2|.|TRBJ2-1|TRBV4-2
TGTGCCAGCAGCCCACTAGCGCGGGAGACCTTTAGGGATGAGCAGTTCTTC
CASSPLARETFRDEQFF
>TRBD1|.|TRBJ2-3|TRBV27
TGTGCCAGCAGGCTTACCACAGGGGGCTTTATCGGGGATACGCAGTATTTT
CASRLTTGGFIGDTQYF
>.|.|TRBJ1-2|TRBV21-1
TGTGCCAGCGATACGGCGGCTGGCTACACCTTC
CASDTAAGYTF
>TRBD1|.|TRBJ2-1|TRBV5-8
TGTGCCATCCCGGGACAGAAGTTCTTC
CAIPGQKFF
>TRBD1|.|TRBJ2-7|TRBV29-1
TGCAGCGTTGAATCCAGGGGGCAGGGCGAGCAGTACTTC
CSVESRGQGEQYF
>TRBD2|.|TRBJ2-1|TRBV19
TGTGCCAGTAAGCTTCGGCTAGCGGGAATCGATGAGCAGTTCTTC
CASKLRLAGIDEQFF
>.|.|TRBJ2-1|TRBV5-4
TGTGCCAGCAGCTTGGGTCTAGCAGGTGAGCAGTTCTTC
CASSLGLAGEQFF
>TRBD1|.|TRBJ1-1|TRBV4-1
TGCGCCAGCACCCGGACAGGGTCAGACCCCGAAGCTTTCTTT
CASTRTGSDPEAFF
>.|few|TRBJ2-7|TRBV19
TGTGCCAGTAGTACACAACATACGTACGAGCAGTACTTC
CASSTQHTYEQYF
>TRBD1|.|TRBJ2-7|TRBV9
TGTGCCAGCAGCGCTCAGGGGGCGCCTCGGTACGAGCAGTACTTC
CASSAQGAPRYEQYF
>.|.|TRBJ2-7|TRBV7-8
TGTGCCAGCAGCTTCCATCGACTAGAGGGGATCCACTACGAGCAGTACTTC
CASSFHRLEGIHYEQYF
>.|.|TRBJ2-1|TRBV7-3
TGTGCCAGCAGCTTAACTTTGACTGGGGGCCCCCAGTTCTTC
CASSLTLTGGPQFF
>.|.|TRBJ2-1|TRBV9
TGTGCCAGCAGCGGCGACCAGGAGCAGTTCTTC
CASSGDQEQFF
>.|.|TRBJ2-7|TRBV13
TGTGCCAGCAGCTTAAATTGGAACGAGCAGTACTTC
CASSLNWNEQYF
>TRBD1|.|TRBJ1-5|TRBV2
TGTGCCAGCAGCTACGGCACAGGGGGTTTCAATCAGCCCCAGCATTTT
CASSYGTGGFNQPQHF
>.|.|TRBJ2-7|TRBV2
TGTGCCAGCAGCAGACTACCGAATACTTACGAGCAGTACTTC
CASSRLPNTYEQYF
>TRBD1|.|TRBJ1-4|TRBV15
TGTGCCACCAGCAGACGACAGGGATGGGAACTGTTTTTT
CATSRRQGWELFF
>TRBD2|.|TRBJ2-1|TRBV7-3
TGTGCCAGCAGGGCGGGACTAGCGGGACCCAATGAGCAGTTCTTC
CASRAGLAGPNEQFF
>TRBD1|.|TRBJ2-1|TRBV7-8
TGTGCCAGCATCCCCCACAGGGGCCCTGTAAATGAGCAGTTCTTC
CASIPHRGPVNEQFF
>TRBD1|.|TRBJ1-1|TRBV19
TGTGCCAGCCGTACAGGGGTCACTGAAGCTTTCTTT
CASRTGVTEAFF
>TRBD2|.|TRBJ2-7|TRBV6-5
TGTGCCAGCCGGGGGGCCTACGAGCAGTACTTC
CASRGAYEQYF
>TRBD2|once|TRBJ2-1|TRBV5-5
TGTGCCAGCAGCTTAGGGACTAGCGGTTACAATGAGCAGTTCTTC
CASSLGTSGYNEQFF
>.|.|TRBJ2-7|TRBV4-2
TGTGCCAGCAGCCCCTCGCCGGCAAGGTCCTACGAGCAGTACTTC
CASSPSPARSYEQYF
>TRBD1|.|TRBJ1-1|TRBV5-6
TGTGCCAGCAGCTTGGGCCCAGGGGGGAACACTGAAGCTTTCTTT
CASSLGPGGNTEAFF
>.|.|TRBJ2-7|TRBV11-2
TGTGCCAGCAGCTTAGGTATGGGGGCTTACGAGCAGTACTTC
CASSLGMGAYEQYF
>.|once|TRBJ1-2|TRBV28
TGTGCCAGCAGTTACGTCGCACAGGGCTATGGCTACACCTTC
CASSYVAQGYGYTF
>.|.|TRBJ2-3|TRBV9
TGTGCCAGCAGCGTGCCAGCCGGGACGGACGACAAAAGCACAGATACGCAGTATTTT
CASSVPAGTDDKSTDTQYF
>.|.|TRBJ2-7|TRBV5-1
TGCGCCAGCAGCTTGGACTACACTTTCTACGAGCAGTACTTC
CASSLDYTFYEQYF
>TRBD2|.|TRBJ2-5|TRBV11-1
TGTGCCAGCAGCTTAGGGTCTAGCGGAGAGACCCAGTACTTC
CASSLGSSGETQYF
>.|.|TRBJ2-5|TRBV28
TGTGCCAGCAGTTTAGATCAGCAAGAGACCCAGTACTTC
CASSLDQQETQYF
>.|.|TRBJ2-7|TRBV2
TGTGCCAGCAGTGAGGGTTACGAGCAGTACTTC
CASSEGYEQYF
>TRBD1|.|TRBJ1-3|TRBV5-1
TGCGCCAGCAGCTCGGACAGGCCGATCTCTGGAAACACCATATATTTT
CASSSDRPISGNTIYF
>.|.|TRBJ1-5|TRBV5-8
TGTGCCAGCGCAAGAAGGGTGCCTGTACATTTT
CASARRVPVHF
>TRBD1|.|TRBJ2-3|TRBV7-2
TGTGCCAGCAGCCCCTGGGACAGGGGGATAGATACGCAGTATTTT
CASSPWDRGIDTQYF
>TRBD2|.|TRBJ2-7|TRBV6-5
TGTGCCAGCAGTTACTTGACTAGCGTATCCTACGAGCAGTACTTC
CASSYLTSVSYEQYF
>TRBD2|once|TRBJ2-1|TRBV4-1
TGCGCCAGCAGCCAGTTTAGCGGGAGGTCCGATGAGCAGTTCTTC
CASSQFSGRSDEQFF
>TRBD2|.|TRBJ2-1|TRBV27
TGTGCCAGCAGTTTGGGACTAGCTTACAATGAGCAGTTCTTC
CASSLGLAYNEQFF
>.|.|TRBJ2-3|TRBV28
TGTGCCAGCAGCCTCTTAGGAGCCCCTCAAGGAGAAGATACGCAGTATTTT
CASSLLGAPQGEDTQYF
>.|.|TRBJ1-4|TRBV28
TGTGCCAGCACCCCCAGAGACGAAAAACTGTTTTTT
CASTPRDEKLFF
>.|few|TRBJ2-1|TRBV28
TGTGCCAGCAGTCGCATCAATGAGCAGTTCTTC
CASSRINEQFF
>TRBD1|.|TRBJ1-2|TRBV6-6
TGTGCCAGCAGTTTGGGGCAGGGGGTCTATGGCTACACCTTC
CASSLGQGVYGYTF
>.|.|TRBJ1-1|TRBV27
TGTGCCAGCAGTTTATCGTCGTCCAGGATGAACACTGAAGCTTTCTTT
CASSLSSSRMNTEAFF
>TRBD1|.|TRBJ2-1|TRBV27
TGTGCCAGCAGTTTAGCCCCCGTTACAGGGGTCGGCCATGAGCAGTTCTTC
CASSLAPVTGVGHEQFF
>TRBD2|.|TRBJ2-1|TRBV27
TGTGCCAGCAGTCCATGGACTAGCGGGTCCTACAATGAGCAGTTCTTC
CASSPWTSGSYNEQFF
>TRBD2|.|TRBJ2-1|TRBV9
TGTGCCAGCAGCGCCCAGGGTAGCGGGAGTGGAAATGAGCAGTTCTTC
CASSAQGSGSGNEQFF